Only one count was recorded for the clone carrying this TCR beta chain. This specimen comes from a study of OX40 agonist ivuxolimab in advanced cancers. Whole-study context: Prior therapy, whether anti-PD-1, anti-PD-L1 or anti-CTLA-4, was allowed, and roughly 41% had some.

Per the germline V gene, CDR1 is MNHEY and CDR2 is SMNVEV (reference sequence). V was clipped by 6 bases and J by 2 bases; unmatched bases: 5. The CDR3 has 16 residues. Some clones are missing from TCRdb's copy, which holds only in-frame ones; the method was immunoSEQ multiplex PCR. The sample consists of about 14,000 clones, less than 90% of them appearing once. Sequencing was performed on CD4+ or CD8+ T cells sorted from blood, taken in a trial of the OX40 agonist ivuxolimab. This TCR came from an adult with an advanced solid tumor such as melanoma, head and neck, liver or kidney cancer. The chain has TRBV27 and TRBJ2-5; 14 bases fit TRBD2. The CDR3 DNA is TGTGCCAGCAGACAGGGACTAGCGGGAGTACAAGAGACCCAGTACTTC. This sequence encodes CASRQGLAGVQETQYF.